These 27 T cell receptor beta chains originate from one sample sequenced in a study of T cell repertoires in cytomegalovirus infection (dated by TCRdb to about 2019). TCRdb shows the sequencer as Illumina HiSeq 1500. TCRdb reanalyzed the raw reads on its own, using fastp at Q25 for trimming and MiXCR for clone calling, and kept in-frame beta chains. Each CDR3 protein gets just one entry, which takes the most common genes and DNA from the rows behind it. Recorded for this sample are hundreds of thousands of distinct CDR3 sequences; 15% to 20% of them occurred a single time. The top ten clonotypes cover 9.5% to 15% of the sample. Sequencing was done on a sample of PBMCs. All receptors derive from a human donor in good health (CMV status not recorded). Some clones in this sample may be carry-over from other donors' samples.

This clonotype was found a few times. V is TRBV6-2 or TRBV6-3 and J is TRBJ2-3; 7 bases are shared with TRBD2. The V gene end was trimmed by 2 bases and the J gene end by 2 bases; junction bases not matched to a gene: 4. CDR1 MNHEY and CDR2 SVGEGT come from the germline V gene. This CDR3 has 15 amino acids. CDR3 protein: CASSYGGGDTDTQYF. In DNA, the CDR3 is TGTGCCAGCAGTTACGGCGGGGGTGACACAGATACGCAGTATTTT.

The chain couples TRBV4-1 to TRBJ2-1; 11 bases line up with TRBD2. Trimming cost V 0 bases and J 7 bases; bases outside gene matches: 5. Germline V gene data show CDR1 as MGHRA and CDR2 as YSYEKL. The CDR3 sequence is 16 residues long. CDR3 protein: CASSQDTLAGVNEQFF. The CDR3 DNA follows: TGCGCCAGCAGCCAAGATACACTAGCGGGGGTAAATGAGCAGTTCTTC.

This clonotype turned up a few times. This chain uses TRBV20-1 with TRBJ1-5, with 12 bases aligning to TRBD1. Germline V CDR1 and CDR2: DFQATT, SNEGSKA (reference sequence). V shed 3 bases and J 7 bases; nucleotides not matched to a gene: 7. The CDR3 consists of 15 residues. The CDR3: CSASPGTGGRQPQHF. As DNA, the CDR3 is TGCAGTGCTAGCCCCGGGACAGGGGGCAGGCAGCCCCAGCATTTT.

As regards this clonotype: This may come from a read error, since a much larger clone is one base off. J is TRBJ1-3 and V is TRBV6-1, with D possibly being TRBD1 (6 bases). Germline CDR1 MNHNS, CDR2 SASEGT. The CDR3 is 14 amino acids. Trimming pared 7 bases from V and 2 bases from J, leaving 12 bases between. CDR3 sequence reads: CASNSSGAGNTIYF. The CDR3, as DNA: TGTGCCAGCAATTCCTCAGGGGCTGGAAACACCATATATTTT.

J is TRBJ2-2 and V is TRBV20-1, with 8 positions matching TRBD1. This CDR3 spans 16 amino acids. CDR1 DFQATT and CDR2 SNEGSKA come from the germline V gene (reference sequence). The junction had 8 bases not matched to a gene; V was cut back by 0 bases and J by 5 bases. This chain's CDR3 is CSARDADRGDTGELFF. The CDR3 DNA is TGCAGTGCTAGAGATGCCGACAGGGGCGATACCGGGGAGCTGTTTTTT.

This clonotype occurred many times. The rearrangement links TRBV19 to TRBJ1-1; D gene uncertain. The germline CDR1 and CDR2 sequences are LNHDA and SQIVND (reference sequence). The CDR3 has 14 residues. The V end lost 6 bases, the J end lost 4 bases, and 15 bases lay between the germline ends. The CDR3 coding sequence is TGTGCCAGTAGACACAGCGGAGAAGGCACTGAAGCTTTCTTT. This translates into CASRHSGEGTEAFF.

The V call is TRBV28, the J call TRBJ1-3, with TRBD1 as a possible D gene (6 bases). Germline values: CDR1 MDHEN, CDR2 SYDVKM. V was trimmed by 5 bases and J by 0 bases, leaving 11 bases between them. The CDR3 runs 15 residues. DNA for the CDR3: TGTGCCAGCAGTCGACCAGGGGCCTCTGGAAACACCATATATTTT. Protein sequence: CASSRPGASGNTIYF.

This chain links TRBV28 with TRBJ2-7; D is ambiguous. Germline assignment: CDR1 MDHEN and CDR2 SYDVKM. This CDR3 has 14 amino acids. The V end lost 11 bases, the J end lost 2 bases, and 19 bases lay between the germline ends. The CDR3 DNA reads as TGTGCCGGCAACTCCCCTGGCGCCCCCTACGAGCAGTACTTC. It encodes CAGNSPGAPYEQYF.

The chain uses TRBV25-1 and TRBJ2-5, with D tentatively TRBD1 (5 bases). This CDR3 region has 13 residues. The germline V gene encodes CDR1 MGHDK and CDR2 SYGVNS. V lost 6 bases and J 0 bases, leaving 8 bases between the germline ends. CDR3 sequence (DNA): TGTGCCAGCAGCGCGGACAACCAAGAGACCCAGTACTTC. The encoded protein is CASSADNQETQYF. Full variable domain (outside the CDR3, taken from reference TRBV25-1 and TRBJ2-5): EADIYQTPRYLVIGTGKKITLECSQTMGHDKMYWYQQDPGMELHLIHYSYGVNSTEKGDLSSESTVSRIRTEHFPLTLESARPSHTSQYLCASSADNQETQYFGPGTRLLVL.

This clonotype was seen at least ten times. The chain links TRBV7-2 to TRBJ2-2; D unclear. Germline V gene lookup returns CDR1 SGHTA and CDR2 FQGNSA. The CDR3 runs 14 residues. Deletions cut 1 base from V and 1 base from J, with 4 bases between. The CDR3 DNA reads TGTGCCAGCAGCTTAGATCAGAACACCGGGGAGCTGTTTTTT. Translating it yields CASSLDQNTGELFF.

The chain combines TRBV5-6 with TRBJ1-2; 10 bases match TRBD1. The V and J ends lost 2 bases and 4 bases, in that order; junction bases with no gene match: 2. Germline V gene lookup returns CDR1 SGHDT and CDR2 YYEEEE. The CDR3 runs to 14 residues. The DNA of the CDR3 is TGTGCCAGCAGCTTCAGACAGGGGGCCTATGGCTACACCTTC. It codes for CASSFRQGAYGYTF. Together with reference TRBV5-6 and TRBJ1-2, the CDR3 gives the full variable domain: DAGVTQSPTHLIKTRGQQVTLRCSPKSGHDTVSWYQQALGQGPQFIFQYYEEEERQRGNFPDRFSGHQFPNYSSELNVNALLLGDSALYLCASSFRQGAYGYTFGSGTRLTVV.

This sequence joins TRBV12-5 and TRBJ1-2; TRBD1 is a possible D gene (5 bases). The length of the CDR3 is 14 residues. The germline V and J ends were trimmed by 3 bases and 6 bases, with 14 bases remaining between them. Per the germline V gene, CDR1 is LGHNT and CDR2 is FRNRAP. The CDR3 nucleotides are TGTGCTAGTGGTTTAACGGGACTCCCACATGGCTACACCTTC. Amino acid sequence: CASGLTGLPHGYTF.

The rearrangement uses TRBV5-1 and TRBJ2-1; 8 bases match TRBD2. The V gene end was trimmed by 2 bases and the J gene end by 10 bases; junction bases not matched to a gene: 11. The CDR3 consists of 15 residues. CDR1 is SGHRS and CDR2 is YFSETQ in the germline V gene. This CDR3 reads CASSLGNSGVDEQFF. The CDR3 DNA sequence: TGCGCCAGCAGCTTAGGTAATAGCGGGGTGGACGAGCAGTTCTTC.

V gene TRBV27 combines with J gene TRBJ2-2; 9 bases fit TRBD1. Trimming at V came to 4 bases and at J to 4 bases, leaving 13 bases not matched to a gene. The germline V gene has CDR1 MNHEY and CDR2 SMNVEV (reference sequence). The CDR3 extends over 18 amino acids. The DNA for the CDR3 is TGTGCCAGCAGTTCAATTTGGGACAGGGTGGGGAGCACCGGGGAGCTGTTTTTT. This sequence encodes CASSSIWDRVGSTGELFF.

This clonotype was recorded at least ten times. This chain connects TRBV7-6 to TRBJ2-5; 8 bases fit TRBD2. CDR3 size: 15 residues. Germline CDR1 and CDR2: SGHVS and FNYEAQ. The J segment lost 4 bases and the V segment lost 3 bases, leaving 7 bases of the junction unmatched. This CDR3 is CASSLNGGGRETQYF. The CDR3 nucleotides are TGTGCCAGCAGCTTGAACGGGGGGGGCCGAGAGACCCAGTACTTC.

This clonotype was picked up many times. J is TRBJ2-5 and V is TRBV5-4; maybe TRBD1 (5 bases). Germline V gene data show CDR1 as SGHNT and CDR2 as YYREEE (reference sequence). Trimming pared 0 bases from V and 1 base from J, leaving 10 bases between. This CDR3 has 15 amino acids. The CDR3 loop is CASSLGGRPQETQYF. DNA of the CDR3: TGTGCCAGCAGCTTGGGGGGCAGGCCCCAAGAGACCCAGTACTTC.

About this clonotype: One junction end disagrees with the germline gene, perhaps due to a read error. In nucleotides, the CDR3 is TGTGCTAGCAGCCCTTATTCGGAACTAGCGACCCAGTACTTC. It encodes CASSPYSELATQYF. This chain joins TRBV7-7 and TRBJ2-5; D is perhaps TRBD2 (6 bases). This CDR3 region has 14 residues. The V gene's germline CDR1 is SSHAT and CDR2 FNYEAQ (reference sequence).

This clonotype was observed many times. This CDR3 is CASSAFGATNEKLFF. For the CDR3, the DNA is TGTGCCAGCAGCGCCTTCGGGGCAACTAATGAAAAACTGTTTTTT. The chain carries TRBV7-9 and TRBJ1-4; D call uncertain. The CDR3 is 15 amino acids. Germline loops: CDR1 SEHNR, CDR2 FQNEAQ (reference sequence). Trimming pared 5 bases from V and 0 bases from J, leaving 10 bases between. The whole variable domain, remainder taken from reference TRBV7-9 and TRBJ1-4, is DTGVSQNPRHKITKRGQNVTFRCDPISEHNRLYWYRQTLGQGPEFLTYFQNEAQLEKSRLLSDRFSAERPKGSFSTLEIQRTEQGDSAMYLCASSAFGATNEKLFFGSGTQLSVL.

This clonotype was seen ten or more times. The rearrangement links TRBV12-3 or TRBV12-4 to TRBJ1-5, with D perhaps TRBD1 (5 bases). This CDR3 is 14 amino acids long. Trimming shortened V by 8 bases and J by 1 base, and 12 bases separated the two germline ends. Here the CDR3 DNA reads TGTGCCAGCGGTTGGACACCAAGCAATCAGCCCCAGCATTTT. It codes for CASGWTPSNQPQHF.

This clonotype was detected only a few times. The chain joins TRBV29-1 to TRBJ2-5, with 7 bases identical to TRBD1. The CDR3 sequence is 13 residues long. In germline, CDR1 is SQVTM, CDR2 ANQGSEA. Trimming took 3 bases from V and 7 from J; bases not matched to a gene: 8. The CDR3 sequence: CSVEGTEGRTQYF. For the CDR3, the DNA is TGCAGCGTTGAGGGGACAGAGGGGAGGACCCAGTACTTC.

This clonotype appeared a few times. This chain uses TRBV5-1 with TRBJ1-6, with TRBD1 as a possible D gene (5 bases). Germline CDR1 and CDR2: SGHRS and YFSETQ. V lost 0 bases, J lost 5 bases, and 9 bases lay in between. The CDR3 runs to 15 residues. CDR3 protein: CASSLVIGDNSPLHF. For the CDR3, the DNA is TGCGCCAGCAGCTTGGTGATAGGGGATAATTCACCCCTCCACTTT. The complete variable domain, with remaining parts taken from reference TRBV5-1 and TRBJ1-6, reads KAGVTQTPRYLIKTRGQQVTLSCSPISGHRSVSWYQQTPGQGLQFLFEYFSETQRNKGNFPGRFSGRQFSNSRSEMNVSTLELGDSALYLCASSLVIGDNSPLHFGNGTRLTVT.

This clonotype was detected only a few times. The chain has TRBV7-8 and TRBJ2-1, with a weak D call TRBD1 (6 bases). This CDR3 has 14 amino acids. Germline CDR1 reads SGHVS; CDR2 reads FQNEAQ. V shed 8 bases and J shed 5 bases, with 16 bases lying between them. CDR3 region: CASRRGSDNNEQFF. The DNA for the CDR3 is TGTGCCAGCCGCAGGGGTTCGGATAACAATGAGCAGTTCTTC.

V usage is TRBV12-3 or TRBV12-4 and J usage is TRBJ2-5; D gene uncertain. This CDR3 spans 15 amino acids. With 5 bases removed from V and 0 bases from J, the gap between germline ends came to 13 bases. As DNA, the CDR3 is TGTGCCAGCAGTAGAGATCACAGAAACCAAGAGACCCAGTACTTC. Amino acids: CASSRDHRNQETQYF.

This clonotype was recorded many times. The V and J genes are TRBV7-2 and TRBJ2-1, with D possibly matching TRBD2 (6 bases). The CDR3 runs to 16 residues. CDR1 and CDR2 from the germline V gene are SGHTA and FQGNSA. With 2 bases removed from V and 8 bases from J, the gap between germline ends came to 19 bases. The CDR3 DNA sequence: TGTGCCAGCAGCTTAAATGGGTGGGAAGGAGGGGATGAGCAGTTCTTC. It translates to CASSLNGWEGGDEQFF.

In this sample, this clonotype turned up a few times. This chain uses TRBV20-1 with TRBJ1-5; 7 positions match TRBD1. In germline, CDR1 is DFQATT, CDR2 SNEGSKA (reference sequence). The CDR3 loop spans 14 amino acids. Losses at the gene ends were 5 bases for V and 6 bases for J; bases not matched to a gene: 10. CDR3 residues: CSAPPTGRLQPQHF. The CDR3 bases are TGCAGTGCTCCCCCGACAGGGCGGCTTCAGCCCCAGCATTTT.

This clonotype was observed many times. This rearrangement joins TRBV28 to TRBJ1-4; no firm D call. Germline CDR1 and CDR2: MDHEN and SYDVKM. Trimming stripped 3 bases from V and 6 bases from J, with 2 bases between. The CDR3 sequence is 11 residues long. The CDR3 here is CASSFHEKLFF. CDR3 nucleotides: TGTGCCAGCAGTTTTCATGAAAAACTGTTTTTT.

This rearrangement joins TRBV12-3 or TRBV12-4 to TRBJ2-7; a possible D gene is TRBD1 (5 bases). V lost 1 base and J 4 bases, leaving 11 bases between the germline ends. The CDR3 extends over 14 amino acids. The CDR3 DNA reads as TGTGCCAGCAGTTTAGGACAGACGAAATACGAGCAGTACTTC. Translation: CASSLGQTKYEQYF.